A selection of T cell receptor beta chains follows, all from one sample in a study of blood T cell repertoires in COVID-19. Sequencing used immunoSEQ multiplex PCR; TCRdb keeps in-frame clones, though not all of them. The profile shows about 85,000 clones, 88% of them singletons. Specimen: peripheral blood. The source of these receptors is a woman at least 80 years old with acute or convalescent COVID-19. Each CDR3 is given without its conserved first and last residue.

V gene	J gene	CDR3 protein
TRBV3-1/TRBV3-2	TRBJ2-7	ASSPYFTDERAHSYEQY
TRBV19	TRBJ1-1	ASNPGGQKIEAF
TRBV6-5	TRBJ1-3	AGGDGVSGNTIY
TRBV6-5	TRBJ2-5	ASSRTVQETQY
TRBV3-1/TRBV3-2	TRBJ2-3	ASTLQGLAGSDTQY
TRBV5-1	TRBJ2-2	ASSVGTGNTGELF
TRBV27	TRBJ2-2	ASSKRAGELF
TRBV5-4	TRBJ1-1	ASSLDRFTEAF
TRBV19	TRBJ2-2	ASGPTGIGELF
TRBV5-4	TRBJ2-1	ASSLGGRNSYNEQF
TRBV28	TRBJ1-5	ASSLFRTAINQPQH
TRBV5-4	TRBJ2-7	ASSLQGAKEQY
TRBV27	TRBJ2-7	ASSPRGSKSRPYEQY
TRBV9	TRBJ2-1	ASSVSRDRGYNEQF
TRBV2	TRBJ1-2	ASSGLGTANYGYT
TRBV2	TRBJ2-7	ASTQGLGSSYEQY
TRBV2	TRBJ2-3	ASSVTGSWGLDTQY
TRBV7-2	TRBJ1-2	ASSAEPGQGNGYT
TRBV9	TRBJ2-4	ASSPLAGAKNIQY
TRBV25-1	TRBJ1-2	ASRLGDYGYT
TRBV9	TRBJ1-1	ASSLGTANTEAF
TRBV30	TRBJ1-4	AWSVQVLEKLF
TRBV6-1	TRBJ2-3	ASSDSSGGTDTQY
TRBV3-1/TRBV3-2	TRBJ2-1	ASSQMSGAPGGQF
TRBV19	TRBJ2-2	ASSIMDSGRTGELF
TRBV3-1/TRBV3-2	TRBJ2-1	ASSQSRDRDNEQF
TRBV7-2	TRBJ2-2	ASTSTGGTPGELF
TRBV7-2	TRBJ1-2	ASTVSFNYGYT
TRBV6-5	TRBJ2-1	ASSPGTGWGEQF
TRBV7-9	TRBJ1-2	ASSNNPSGYT
TRBV30	TRBJ1-2	AGGQGNFGYT
TRBV19	TRBJ1-2	ASSKDEQGRRLIVNYGYT
TRBV25-1	TRBJ1-6	ASSKSGTGSSPLH
TRBV10-2	TRBJ2-3	ASVPAAGLETDTQY
TRBV5-6	TRBJ2-5	ASSPVNLKETQY
TRBV5-5	TRBJ2-3	ASSWRTSGGRDTQY
TRBV5-1	TRBJ1-1	ASNLGQGNTEAF
TRBV6-5	TRBJ2-7	ASSSLTSGTQYEQY
TRBV10-3	TRBJ2-1	ATLADPSYNEQF
TRBV9	TRBJ1-2	ASSPRTGGGLNYGYT